The entry below describes one T cell receptor (beta chain). This CDR3 is built from 14 residues. Trimming cost V 5 bases and J 8 bases; bases outside gene matches: 8. Looked up from germline, CDR1 is SEHNR and CDR2 is FQNEAQ (reference sequence). The sample originates from a study of blood T cell repertoires in COVID-19. Study summary: The analysed material was cDNA or gDNA that came from T cells, B-cell-depleted T cells, or PBMCs.

Participants' own reports of clinical history determined their cohort assignment. Per the study methods: Estimated nucleated cell counts came from reference gene primer amplification. Sequencing used immunoSEQ multiplex PCR; TCRdb keeps in-frame clones, though not all of them. V and J calls and clone size are copied from that table; D and trimming were computed from the DNA. The sample lists hundreds of thousands of clones; roughly 89% were seen once. V usage is TRBV7-9 and J usage is TRBJ2-4; 8 bases agree with TRBD1. This TCR was recovered from a man aged 60 to 69 who had recovered from COVID-19. Sequences were obtained from PBMCs or T cells enriched from blood (not recorded which). As DNA, the CDR3 is TGTGCCAGCAGCCAAACAGGGGGAGTAGACATTCAGTACTTC. Encoded protein: CASSQTGGVDIQYF.